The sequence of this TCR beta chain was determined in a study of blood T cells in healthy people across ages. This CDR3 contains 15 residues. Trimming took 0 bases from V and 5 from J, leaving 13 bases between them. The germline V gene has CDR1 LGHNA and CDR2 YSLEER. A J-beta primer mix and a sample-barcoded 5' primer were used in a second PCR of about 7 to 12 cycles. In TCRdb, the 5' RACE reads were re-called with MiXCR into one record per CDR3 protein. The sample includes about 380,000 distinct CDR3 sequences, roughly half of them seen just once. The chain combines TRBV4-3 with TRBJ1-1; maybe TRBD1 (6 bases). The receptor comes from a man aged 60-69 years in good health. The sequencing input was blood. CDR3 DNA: TGCGCCAGCAGCCAAGATCTGGGGGGCGAGACTGAAGCTTTCTTT. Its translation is CASSQDLGGETEAFF.